Detailed here is one T cell receptor beta chain. Its antigen is as yet unknown. One entry per CDR3 protein, called by TCRdb with MiXCR from the RT-PCR reads. The repertoire includes 15,000 or so distinct CDR3 sequences, 82% of them detected once, and roughly 2% sits in the top ten. These data belong to a study of yellow fever vaccine responses in identical twins. General observations from the study: As reported, the vaccine T cell response of twins seemed partly convergent and partly personalized.

Germline V gene data show CDR1 as SEHNR and CDR2 as FQNEAQ (reference sequence). The CDR3 extends over 16 amino acids. The V and J ends lost 5 bases and 7 bases, in that order; junction bases with no gene match: 9. This clonotype was obtained from a woman between 18 and 29 years old who received the yellow fever vaccine. This chain uses TRBV7-9 with TRBJ1-6, with 9 nucleotides matching TRBD1. Here the sequenced sample was T cells from blood (PBMCs), unsorted or a sorted subset (not recorded which), taken before or after yellow fever vaccination (not recorded which). CDR3 region: CASSIAGTGLNSPLHF. In DNA form, the CDR3 reads TGTGCCAGCAGCATCGCCGGGACAGGGTTGAATTCACCCCTCCACTTT.